Presented here are 26 T cell receptor beta chains from one specimen sequenced in a study of T-cell memory formation after mild COVID-19. TCRdb analysed the 5' RACE reads with MiXCR anew, one entry per CDR3 protein. The sample records hundreds of thousands of distinct CDR3 sequences, around 27% being singletons. The sequenced material came from PBMCs or a T cell subset sorted from them (not recorded which). All receptors derive from an adult woman who had mild COVID-19 (a few samples of this study predate the infection). Cell type and time point are not known.

The chain is built from TRBV6-6 and TRBJ1-1; D unresolved. Germline assignment: CDR1 MNHNY and CDR2 SVGAGI (reference sequence). V lost 6 bases, J lost 1 base, and 12 bases lay in between. This CDR3 is 14 amino acids long. This CDR3 is CASRSPGTNTEAFF. CDR3 coding DNA: TGTGCCAGCAGGTCCCCAGGTACGAACACTGAAGCTTTCTTT.

This rearrangement joins TRBV27 to TRBJ2-5; D gene ambiguous. Per germline, CDR1 MNHEY and CDR2 SMNVEV (reference sequence). CDR3 length: 13 residues. Trimming shortened V by 3 bases and J by 0 bases, and 5 bases separated the two germline ends. In DNA form, the CDR3 reads TGTGCCAGCAGTTTGGTCTACCAAGAGACCCAGTACTTC. This encodes CASSLVYQETQYF.

J is TRBJ2-7 and V is TRBV29-1; perhaps TRBD1 as D (6 bases). This CDR3 region has 14 residues. In germline, CDR1 is SQVTM, CDR2 ANQGSEA. V lost 6 bases to trimming and J lost 6 bases, with 21 bases between them. The CDR3 region has the DNA TGCAGCGTCTCGTTGGGGGCAGGACATGGCGAGCAGTACTTC. It encodes CSVSLGAGHGEQYF.

This clonotype has a handful of counts. V usage is TRBV12-3 or TRBV12-4 and J usage is TRBJ2-1, with TRBD2 matching 8 bases. V trimming: 9 bases; J trimming: 4 bases; junction bases outside the gene matches: 8. This CDR3 is built from 14 residues. The CDR3 loop is CASKVAGGYNEQFF. DNA for the CDR3: TGTGCCAGTAAGGTGGCGGGGGGATACAATGAGCAGTTCTTC.

The chain is built from TRBV29-1 and TRBJ2-4; 7 positions agree with TRBD1. The CDR3 runs to 13 residues. Germline trimming cut 4 bases from V and 8 bases from J; bases unmatched to any gene: 8. Germline V lookup: CDR1 SQVTM, CDR2 ANQGSEA. The CDR3 loop is CSVGTGEWHIQYF. For the CDR3, the DNA is TGCAGCGTTGGCACAGGGGAGTGGCACATTCAGTACTTC.

The chain recombines TRBV18 with TRBJ1-5; no clear D. The V end was cut by 2 bases, the J end by 7 bases, with 9 bases between. Germline values: CDR1 KGHSH, CDR2 LQKENI. The CDR3 contains 13 residues. CDR3 loop: CASSPGVRQPQHF. CDR3 coding DNA: TGTGCCAGCTCACCAGGGGTCCGGCAGCCCCAGCATTTT.

This clonotype occurred once. The rearrangement uses TRBV4-1 and TRBJ2-1; TRBD2 might be the D (5 bases). The CDR3 is made up of 12 amino acids. CDR1 is MGHRA and CDR2 is YSYEKL in the germline V gene. V lost 2 bases, J lost 6 bases, and 5 bases lay in between. The CDR3 coding sequence is TGCGCCAGCAGCCAAACTAGCAATGAGCAGTTCTTC. As protein: CASSQTSNEQFF.

The chain has TRBV12-3 or TRBV12-4 and TRBJ2-3, with TRBD2 identical over 10 bases. This CDR3 has 16 amino acids. Unmatched junction bases numbered 6, after V lost 6 bases and J lost 0 bases. The CDR3 DNA follows: TGTGCCAGCAGCCATTGGACTAGCGGCAGCACAGATACGCAGTATTTT. Encoded protein: CASSHWTSGSTDTQYF.

This clonotype was detected a few times. J is TRBJ2-3 and V is TRBV9; D unresolved. V was trimmed by 7 bases and J by 2 bases, leaving 11 bases between them. Germline V lookup: CDR1 SGDLS, CDR2 YYNGEE. This CDR3 region has 13 residues. The CDR3 DNA sequence: TGTGCCAGCGGGTTTGGTGTCACAGATACGCAGTATTTT. It specifies CASGFGVTDTQYF.

The chain has TRBV4-3 and TRBJ2-5; 7 bases map to TRBD2. The germline CDR1 and CDR2 sequences are LGHNA and YSLEER. Germline trimming cut 4 bases from V and 1 base from J; bases unmatched to any gene: 6. The CDR3 extends over 15 amino acids. CDR3 loop: CASSPGGSAQETQYF. CDR3 DNA sequence: TGCGCCAGCAGCCCGGGAGGTTCCGCCCAAGAGACCCAGTACTTC.

This clonotype has just a few counts. The rearrangement joins TRBV7-9 to TRBJ1-5; D is unclear. Germline V CDR1 and CDR2: SEHNR, FQNEAQ (reference sequence). CDR3 length equals 14 residues. V lost 2 bases and J lost 0, with 5 bases in between. The CDR3 nucleotides are TGTGCCAGCAGCTTAAGCAGTAGCAATCAGCCCCAGCATTTT. Translating gives CASSLSSSNQPQHF.

Comments on this clonotype: One junction end disagrees with the germline gene, perhaps due to a read error. This chain connects TRBV4-3 to TRBJ2-1; 8 positions agree with TRBD2. The CDR3 has 15 residues. CDR1 and CDR2 (germline): LGHNA, YSLEER. In nucleotides, the CDR3 is TGCGCCAGCAGCCAAGATAGCGGGGAGTTGGTTGAGAAGTTCTTC. It is translated as CASSQDSGELVEKFF.

V and J are TRBV7-6 and TRBJ2-3; D unclear. The V end lost 2 bases, the J end lost 4 bases, and 10 bases lay between the germline ends. Germline values: CDR1 SGHVS, CDR2 FNYEAQ. This CDR3 spans 14 amino acids. CDR3 nucleotides: TGTGCCAGCAGCTTATATGAGGTCGCAGATACGCAGTATTTT. Its translation is CASSLYEVADTQYF. The full variable domain, rest sourced from reference TRBV7-6 and TRBJ2-3, is GAGVSQSPRYKVTKRGQDVALRCDPISGHVSLYWYRQALGQGPEFLTYFNYEAQQDKSGLPNDRFSAERPEGSISTLTIQRTEQRDSAMYRCASSLYEVADTQYFGPGTRLTVL.

This clonotype was counted a few times. The V and J genes are TRBV7-9 and TRBJ1-4; 8 nucleotides agree with TRBD1. The CDR3 loop spans 14 amino acids. V shed 5 bases, J shed 8 bases, and the junction held 7 bases outside the gene matches. Germline V lookup: CDR1 SEHNR, CDR2 FQNEAQ (reference sequence). The CDR3 nucleotides read TGTGCCAGCAGCCCCTGGACAGGGAGCGAAAAACTGTTTTTT. This encodes CASSPWTGSEKLFF. The entire variable domain, with the rest obtained from reference TRBV7-9 and TRBJ1-4, is as follows: DTGVSQNPRHKITKRGQNVTFRCDPISEHNRLYWYRQTLGQGPEFLTYFQNEAQLEKSRLLSDRFSAERPKGSFSTLEIQRTEQGDSAMYLCASSPWTGSEKLFFGSGTQLSVL.

The chain links TRBV6-2 or TRBV6-3 to TRBJ2-7; D is uncertain. CDR1 is MNHEY, CDR2 SVGEGT, per germline. The CDR3 is 16 amino acids. V gave up 3 bases and J gave up 4 bases, with 19 bases separating them. Here the CDR3 reads CASSYRKRSLSYEQYF. CDR3 bases: TGTGCCAGCAGTTATCGTAAGAGGTCCCTTTCTTACGAGCAGTACTTC.

The J gene is TRBJ2-1, the V gene TRBV9; D might be TRBD2 (6 bases). V lost 2 bases and J lost 0, with 12 bases in between. Germline CDR1 reads SGDLS; CDR2 reads YYNGEE. The CDR3 length is 16 residues. The CDR3 DNA reads as TGTGCCAGCAGCGTCCGGGACTTTCCCTCCTACAATGAGCAGTTCTTC. Its translation: CASSVRDFPSYNEQFF.

The J gene is TRBJ2-5, the V gene TRBV4-1; no reliable D call. The CDR3 runs to 14 residues. V lost 1 base and J 3 bases, leaving 9 bases between the germline ends. CDR1 and CDR2 from the germline V gene are MGHRA and YSYEKL. The CDR3 loop reads CASSQVNSEETQYF. CDR3 DNA: TGCGCCAGCAGCCAAGTGAACAGTGAAGAGACCCAGTACTTC.

This sequence joins TRBV7-9 and TRBJ2-7; 9 bases line up with TRBD1. CDR3 length equals 16 residues. CDR1 is SEHNR and CDR2 is FQNEAQ in the germline V gene (reference sequence). The trim removed 5 bases at V and 2 bases at J, leaving 10 bases unmatched. The CDR3 DNA follows: TGTGCCAGCAGCACGGTTACAGGGGGCGGTACCTACGAGCAGTACTTC. It is translated as CASSTVTGGGTYEQYF.

The gene calls are TRBV5-1 and TRBJ2-2; D not certain. This CDR3 spans 19 amino acids. Deletions cut 1 base from V and 0 bases from J, with 19 bases between. Germline V gene lookup returns CDR1 SGHRS and CDR2 YFSETQ. CDR3 in amino acids: CASSLWHRGRTANTGELFF. The CDR3, as DNA: TGCGCCAGCAGCTTGTGGCACCGAGGTAGAACCGCGAACACCGGGGAGCTGTTTTTT.

This chain uses TRBV7-6 with TRBJ1-4; D remains unclear. Trimming cost V 3 bases and J 7 bases, with 6 bases left between them. The CDR3 covers 12 residues. Germline V CDR1 and CDR2: SGHVS, FNYEAQ. The CDR3 sequence: CASSLPSEKLFF. The CDR3 coding sequence is TGTGCCAGCAGCTTGCCCAGTGAAAAACTGTTTTTT.

The CDR3 region is CASSTGTSGPEQYF. The CDR3 region has the DNA TGTGCCAGCAGCACCGGGACTAGCGGGCCCGAGCAGTACTTC. The chain couples TRBV6-6 to TRBJ2-7; 12 bases are a match to TRBD2. The CDR3 is 14 residues long. V trimming: 6 bases; J trimming: 6 bases; junction bases outside the gene matches: 6. The germline CDR1 and CDR2 sequences are MNHNY and SVGAGI (reference sequence).

This clonotype was seen more than once but under ten times. The CDR3 DNA is TGTGCCAGCAGTTTCCTCGTGTTCGGGCACGAGCAGTACTTC. Protein sequence: CASSFLVFGHEQYF. The V and J genes are TRBV27 and TRBJ2-7; D uncertain. V lost 3 bases and J lost 5, with 14 bases in between. Germline values: CDR1 MNHEY, CDR2 SMNVEV (reference sequence). The CDR3 consists of 14 residues.

J is TRBJ1-3 and V is TRBV6-5, with D possibly matching TRBD1 (5 bases). CDR3 length: 15 residues. Germline values: CDR1 MNHEY, CDR2 SVGAGI. Deletions cut 9 bases from V and 2 bases from J, with 17 bases between. The CDR3 nucleotides are TGTGCCAGTAAGAGGGGAACTGGAGCTGGAAACACCATATATTTT. It is translated as CASKRGTGAGNTIYF.

There are a few counts of this clonotype. The chain couples TRBV15 to TRBJ2-1, with 7 bases matching TRBD1. The CDR3 spans 17 residues. Looked up from germline, CDR1 is LNHNV and CDR2 is YYDKDF (reference sequence). Trimming took 2 bases from V and 1 from J; bases not matched to a gene: 8. The CDR3 DNA is TGTGCCACCAGCAGATCAAAGGGGGCACGGTCCTACAATGAGCAGTTCTTC. Its translation is CATSRSKGARSYNEQFF.

This clonotype was recorded a few times. This rearrangement joins TRBV7-9 to TRBJ1-4, with D maybe TRBD1 (6 bases). Deletions cut 4 bases from V and 2 bases from J, with 14 bases between. Germline CDR1 and CDR2: SEHNR and FQNEAQ (reference sequence). The CDR3 has 16 residues. The CDR3 DNA is TGTGCCAGCAGCTCTCGACAGGACGGTACTAATGAAAAACTGTTTTTT. The encoded protein is CASSSRQDGTNEKLFF.

The V and J genes are TRBV5-1 and TRBJ2-5; 9 bases fit TRBD1. From germline, CDR1 is SGHRS and CDR2 YFSETQ. The CDR3 spans 17 residues. Losses at the gene ends were 0 bases for V and 2 bases for J; bases not matched to a gene: 8. The DNA for the CDR3 is TGCGCCAGCAGCTTGGGGCCCGGGACAGGGAGGCAAGAGACCCAGTACTTC. Translation gives CASSLGPGTGRQETQYF.